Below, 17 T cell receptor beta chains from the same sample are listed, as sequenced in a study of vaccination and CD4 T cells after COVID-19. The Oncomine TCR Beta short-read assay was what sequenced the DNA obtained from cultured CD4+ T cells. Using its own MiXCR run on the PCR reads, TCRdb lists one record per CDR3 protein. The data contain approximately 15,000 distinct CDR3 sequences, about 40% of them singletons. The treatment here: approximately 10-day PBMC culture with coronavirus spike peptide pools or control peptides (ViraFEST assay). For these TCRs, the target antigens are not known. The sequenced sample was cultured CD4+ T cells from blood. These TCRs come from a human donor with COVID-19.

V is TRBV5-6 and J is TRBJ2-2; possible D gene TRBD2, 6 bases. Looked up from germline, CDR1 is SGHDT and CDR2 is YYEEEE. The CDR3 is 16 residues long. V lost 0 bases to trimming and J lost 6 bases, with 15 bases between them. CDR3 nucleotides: TGTGCCAGCAGCTTGGGTGGTCGGAGGGTTCCCGGGGAGCTGTTTTTT. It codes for CASSLGGRRVPGELFF.

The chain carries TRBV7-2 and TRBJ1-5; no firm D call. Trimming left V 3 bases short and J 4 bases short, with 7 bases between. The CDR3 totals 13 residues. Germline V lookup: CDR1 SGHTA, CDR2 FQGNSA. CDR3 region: CASSFGENQPQHF. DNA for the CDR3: TGTGCCAGCAGCTTCGGGGAAAATCAGCCCCAGCATTTT. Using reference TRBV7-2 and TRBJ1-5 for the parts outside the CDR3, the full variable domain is GAGVSQSPSNKVTEKGKDVELRCDPISGHTALYWYRQSLGQGLEFLIYFQGNSAPDKSGLPSDRFSAERTGGSVSTLTIQRTQQEDSAVYLCASSFGENQPQHFGDGTRLSIL.

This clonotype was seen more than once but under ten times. For the CDR3, the DNA is TGCAGCGTTGATAGGACAGATACGCAGTATTTT. It encodes CSVDRTDTQYF. The V gene is TRBV29-1, the J gene TRBJ2-3; D unclear. The CDR3 loop spans 11 amino acids. The V gene's germline CDR1 is SQVTM and CDR2 ANQGSEA. V was cut by 3 bases and J by 3 bases, with 4 bases left in between.

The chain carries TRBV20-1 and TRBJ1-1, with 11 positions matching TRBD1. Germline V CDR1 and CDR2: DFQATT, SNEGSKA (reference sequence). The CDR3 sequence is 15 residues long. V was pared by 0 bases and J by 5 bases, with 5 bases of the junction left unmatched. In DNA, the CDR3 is TGCAGTGCTAGAGAATCGGACAGGGGGCGAACTGAAGCTTTCTTT. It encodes CSARESDRGRTEAFF.

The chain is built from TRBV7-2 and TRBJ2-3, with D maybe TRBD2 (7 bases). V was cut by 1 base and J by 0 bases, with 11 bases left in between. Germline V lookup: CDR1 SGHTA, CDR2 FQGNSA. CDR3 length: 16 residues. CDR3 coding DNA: TGTGCCAGCAGCTTAGTTGGGGGGGCTAGCACAGATACGCAGTATTTT. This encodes CASSLVGGASTDTQYF. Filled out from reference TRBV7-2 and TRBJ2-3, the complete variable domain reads GAGVSQSPSNKVTEKGKDVELRCDPISGHTALYWYRQSLGQGLEFLIYFQGNSAPDKSGLPSDRFSAERTGGSVSTLTIQRTQQEDSAVYLCASSLVGGASTDTQYFGPGTRLTVL.

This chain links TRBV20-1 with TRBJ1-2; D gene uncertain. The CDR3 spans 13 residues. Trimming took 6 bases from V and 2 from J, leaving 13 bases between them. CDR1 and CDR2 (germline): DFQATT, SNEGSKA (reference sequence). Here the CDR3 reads CSANSQLNYGYTF. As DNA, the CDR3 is TGCAGTGCAAACTCCCAACTGAACTATGGCTACACCTTC.

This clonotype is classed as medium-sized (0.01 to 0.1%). CDR3 DNA: TGTGCCAGCAGTGAAGTCGGGGGGGTCGGGGAGACCCAGTACTTC. Amino acids: CASSEVGGVGETQYF. The chain is built from TRBV2 and TRBJ2-5; 8 bases map to TRBD2. Germline V gene lookup returns CDR1 SNHLY and CDR2 FYNNEI. With V trimmed by 1 base and J by 5 bases, 6 bases remained unmatched. The CDR3 is made up of 15 amino acids.

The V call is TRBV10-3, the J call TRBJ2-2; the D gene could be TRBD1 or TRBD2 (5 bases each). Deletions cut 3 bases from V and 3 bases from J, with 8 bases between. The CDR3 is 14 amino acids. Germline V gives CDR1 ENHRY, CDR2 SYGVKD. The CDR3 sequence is CAISDWDHTGELFF. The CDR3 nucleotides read TGTGCCATCAGTGATTGGGACCACACCGGGGAGCTGTTTTTT.

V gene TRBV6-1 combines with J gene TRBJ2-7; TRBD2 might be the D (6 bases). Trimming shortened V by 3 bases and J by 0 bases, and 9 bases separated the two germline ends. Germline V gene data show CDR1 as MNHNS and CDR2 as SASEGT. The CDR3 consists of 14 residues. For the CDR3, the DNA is TGTGCCAGCAGTGAGACTAGGCGCTCCTACGAGCAGTACTTC. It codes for CASSETRRSYEQYF.

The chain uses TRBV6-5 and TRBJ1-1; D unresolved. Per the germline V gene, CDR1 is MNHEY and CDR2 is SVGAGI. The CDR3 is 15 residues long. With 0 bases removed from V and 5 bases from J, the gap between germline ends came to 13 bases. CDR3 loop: CASSYSKERRTEAFF. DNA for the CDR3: TGTGCCAGCAGTTACTCGAAAGAGAGAAGGACTGAAGCTTTCTTT.

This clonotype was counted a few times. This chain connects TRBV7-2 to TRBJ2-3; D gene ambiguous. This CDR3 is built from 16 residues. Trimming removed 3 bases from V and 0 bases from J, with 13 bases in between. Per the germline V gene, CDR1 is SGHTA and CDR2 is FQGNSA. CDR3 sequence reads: CASSFIRSPSTDTQYF. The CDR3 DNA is TGTGCCAGCAGCTTCATCCGATCCCCTAGCACAGATACGCAGTATTTT.

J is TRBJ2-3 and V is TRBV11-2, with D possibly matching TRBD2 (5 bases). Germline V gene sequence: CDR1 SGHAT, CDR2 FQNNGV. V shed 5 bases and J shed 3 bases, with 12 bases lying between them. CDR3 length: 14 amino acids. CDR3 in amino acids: CASSRDTRTDTQYF. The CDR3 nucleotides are TGTGCCAGCAGCCGCGATACTAGAACAGATACGCAGTATTTT.

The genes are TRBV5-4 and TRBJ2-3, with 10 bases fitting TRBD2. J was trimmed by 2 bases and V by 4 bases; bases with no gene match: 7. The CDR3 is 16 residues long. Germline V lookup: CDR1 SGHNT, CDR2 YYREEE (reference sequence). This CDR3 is CASSHGTSALTDTQYF. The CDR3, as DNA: TGTGCCAGCAGCCATGGGACTAGCGCGCTCACAGATACGCAGTATTTT. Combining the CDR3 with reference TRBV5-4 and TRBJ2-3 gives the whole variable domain ETGVTQSPTHLIKTRGQQVTLRCSSQSGHNTVSWYQQALGQGPQFIFQYYREEENGRGNFPPRFSGLQFPNYSSELNVNALELDDSALYLCASSHGTSALTDTQYFGPGTRLTVL.

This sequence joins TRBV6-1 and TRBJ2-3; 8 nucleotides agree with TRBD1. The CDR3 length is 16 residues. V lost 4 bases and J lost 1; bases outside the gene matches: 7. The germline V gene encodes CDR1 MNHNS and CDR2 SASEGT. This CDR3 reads CASSVQGARGTDTQYF. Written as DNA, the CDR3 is TGTGCCAGCAGTGTTCAGGGGGCGCGGGGCACAGATACGCAGTATTTT.

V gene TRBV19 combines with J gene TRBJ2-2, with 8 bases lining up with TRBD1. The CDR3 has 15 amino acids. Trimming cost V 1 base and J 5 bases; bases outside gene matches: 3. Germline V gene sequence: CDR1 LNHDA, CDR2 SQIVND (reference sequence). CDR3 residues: CASSIGTGGTGELFF. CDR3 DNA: TGTGCCAGTAGTATAGGTACAGGGGGAACCGGGGAGCTGTTTTTT.

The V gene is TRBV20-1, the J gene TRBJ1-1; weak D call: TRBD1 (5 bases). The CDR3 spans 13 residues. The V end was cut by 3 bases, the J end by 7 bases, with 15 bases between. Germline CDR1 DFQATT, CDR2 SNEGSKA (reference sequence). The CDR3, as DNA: TGCAGTGCTAGGGTGGGGAAGGGGAGTGAAGCTTTCTTT. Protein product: CSARVGKGSEAFF.

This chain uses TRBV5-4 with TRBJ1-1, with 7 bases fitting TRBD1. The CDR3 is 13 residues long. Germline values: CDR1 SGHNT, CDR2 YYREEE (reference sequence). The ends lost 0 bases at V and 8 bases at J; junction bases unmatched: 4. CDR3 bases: TGTGCCAGCAGCTTGGGAGGGACAGCAGAAGCTTTCTTT. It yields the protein CASSLGGTAEAFF.